Given below is one TCR beta chain in context. The antigen is not known. The data were taken from a study of a mutant IDH1 vaccine in newly diagnosed glioma. The study's findings and limits: Pseudoprogression seemed unlinked to shifts in top peripheral T cell clonotypes. Of all patients, around 93% showed vaccine-induced immune responses.

Germline lookup yields CDR1 LNHDA and CDR2 SQIVND (reference sequence). This CDR3 is 15 amino acids long. V shed 5 bases, J shed 5 bases, and the junction held 9 bases outside the gene matches. Time point described: baseline, week 1 (first vaccination visit). The treatment was: pre-vaccination baseline after standard-of-care therapy. Diagnosis in the donors showed new WHO grade 3 or 4 astrocytomas that were IDH1-mutant and ATRX-lost. Only in-frame clones appear in the TCRdb table, and some are missing; sequencing was by immunoSEQ multiplex PCR. The repertoire holds tens of thousands of clones, approximately 80% seen once, with about 20% in the top ten.

The sequence came from a man aged 25 to 40 with glioma. The sequences come from PBMCs, collected from a glioma patient treated with radiotherapy, temozolomide or both. The rearrangement uses TRBV19 and TRBJ1-5; 7 bases match TRBD1. The chain's CDR3 is CASSAGGQPYQPQHF. The CDR3 DNA is TGTGCCAGTAGTGCAGGGGGACAGCCCTATCAGCCCCAGCATTTT.